In this sample, the clone carrying this T cell receptor (beta chain) turned up many times. These data belong to a study of T cell repertoires in cytomegalovirus infection. One entry per CDR3 protein results from TCRdb running MiXCR on the reads. Seen here are 250,000 or so distinct CDR3 sequences, approximately 17% observed once, and the top ten hold around 47%. The CDR3 is made up of 16 amino acids. Germline lookup yields CDR1 SGHVS and CDR2 FNYEAQ. With 3 bases removed from V and 3 bases from J, the gap between germline ends came to 18 bases. The clonotype originates from a human donor in good health (CMV status not recorded). Some clones in this sample may be carry-over from other donors' samples. Sequences were obtained from CD8+ T cells from PBMCs. The J gene is TRBJ2-7, the V gene TRBV7-6, with D tentatively TRBD1 (6 bases). DNA for the CDR3: TGTGCCAGCAGCTTGAGTGGCAGGGGTCCTTTCTACGAGCAGTACTTC. As protein: CASSLSGRGPFYEQYF.